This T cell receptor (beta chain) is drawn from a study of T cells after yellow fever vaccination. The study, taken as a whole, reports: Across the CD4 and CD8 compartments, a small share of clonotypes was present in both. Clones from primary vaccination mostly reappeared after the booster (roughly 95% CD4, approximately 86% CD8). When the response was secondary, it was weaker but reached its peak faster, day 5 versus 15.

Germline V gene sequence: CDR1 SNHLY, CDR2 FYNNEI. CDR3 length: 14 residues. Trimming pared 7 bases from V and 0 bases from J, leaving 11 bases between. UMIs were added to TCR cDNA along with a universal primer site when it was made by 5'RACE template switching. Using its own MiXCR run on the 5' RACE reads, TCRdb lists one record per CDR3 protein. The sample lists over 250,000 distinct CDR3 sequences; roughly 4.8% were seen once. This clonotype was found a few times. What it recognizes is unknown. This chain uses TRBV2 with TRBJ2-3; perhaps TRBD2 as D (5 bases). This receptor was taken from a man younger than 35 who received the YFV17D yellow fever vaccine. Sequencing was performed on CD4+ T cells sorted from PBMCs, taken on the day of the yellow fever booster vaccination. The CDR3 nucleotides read TGTGCCAGCAAGCCCCGGGAAAGCACAGATACGCAGTATTTT. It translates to CASKPRESTDTQYF.